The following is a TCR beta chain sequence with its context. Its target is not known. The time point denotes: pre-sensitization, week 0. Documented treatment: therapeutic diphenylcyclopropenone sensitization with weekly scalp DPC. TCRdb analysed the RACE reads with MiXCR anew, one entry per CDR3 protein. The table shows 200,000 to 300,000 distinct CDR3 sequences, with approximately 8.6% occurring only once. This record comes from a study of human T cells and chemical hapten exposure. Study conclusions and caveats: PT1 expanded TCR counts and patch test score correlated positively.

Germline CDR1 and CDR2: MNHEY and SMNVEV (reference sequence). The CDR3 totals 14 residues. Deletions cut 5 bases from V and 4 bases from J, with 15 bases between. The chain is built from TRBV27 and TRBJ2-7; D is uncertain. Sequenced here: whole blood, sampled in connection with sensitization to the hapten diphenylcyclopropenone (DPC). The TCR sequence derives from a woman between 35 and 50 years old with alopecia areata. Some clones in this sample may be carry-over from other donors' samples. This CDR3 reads CASSHTPSTYEQYF. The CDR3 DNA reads TGTGCCAGCAGTCATACCCCCTCGACTTACGAGCAGTACTTC.